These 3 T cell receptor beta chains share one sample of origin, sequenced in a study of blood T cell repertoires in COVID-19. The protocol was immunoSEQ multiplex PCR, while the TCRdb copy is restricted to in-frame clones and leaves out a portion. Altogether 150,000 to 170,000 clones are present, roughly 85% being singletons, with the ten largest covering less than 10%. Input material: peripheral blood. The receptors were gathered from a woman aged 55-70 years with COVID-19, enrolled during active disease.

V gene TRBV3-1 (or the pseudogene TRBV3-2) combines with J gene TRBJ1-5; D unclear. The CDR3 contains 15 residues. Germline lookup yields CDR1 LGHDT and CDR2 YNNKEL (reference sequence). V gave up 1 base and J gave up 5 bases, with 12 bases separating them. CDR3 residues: CASSQAPGSYQPQHF. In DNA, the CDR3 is TGTGCCAGCAGCCAAGCCCCGGGGAGCTATCAGCCCCAGCATTTT.

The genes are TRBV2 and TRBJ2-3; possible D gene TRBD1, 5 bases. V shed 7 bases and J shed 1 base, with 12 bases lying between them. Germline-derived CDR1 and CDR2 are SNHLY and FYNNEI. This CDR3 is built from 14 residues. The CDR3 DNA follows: TGTGCCAGCAATCCCCGACAGCGCACAGATACGCAGTATTTT. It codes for CASNPRQRTDTQYF.

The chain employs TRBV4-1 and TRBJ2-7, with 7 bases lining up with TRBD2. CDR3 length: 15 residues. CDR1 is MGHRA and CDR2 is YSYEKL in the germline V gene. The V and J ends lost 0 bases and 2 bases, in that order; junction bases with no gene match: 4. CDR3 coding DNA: TGCGCCAGCAGCCAAGATGGGGGGGACGCCTACGAGCAGTACTTC. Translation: CASSQDGGDAYEQYF.